Presented here are 15 T cell receptor beta chains from one specimen sequenced in a study of shared clonotypes between healthy human individuals. Assay used: immunoSEQ multiplex PCR; TCRdb lists only in-frame clones, some missing. Of millions of clones in the sample, around nine tenths are singletons; the top ten hold about 0.13%. The sample was naive CD4+ T cells sorted from blood. Subset described: CD45RA+ positively selected. Receptor source: a man aged 18 to 30 in good health.

This chain uses TRBV4-1 with TRBJ1-6, with a tentative D call TRBD1 (5 bases). CDR1 and CDR2 (germline): MGHRA, YSYEKL. V was shortened by 0 bases and J by 9 bases, with 12 bases between the two germline ends. The CDR3 has 15 amino acids. The CDR3 region has the DNA TGCGCCAGCAGCCAAGATCGGGGGGTAAGTTCACCCCTCCACTTT. Amino acids: CASSQDRGVSSPLHF.

This clone showed up just once. V and J are TRBV5-1 and TRBJ2-1, with D unclear. This CDR3 is 15 amino acids long. Per germline, CDR1 SGHRS and CDR2 YFSETQ. V shed 5 bases and J shed 0 bases, with 12 bases lying between them. DNA for the CDR3: TGCGCCAGCAGTTTCGCTATTAGCTCCTACAATGAGCAGTTCTTC. This encodes CASSFAISSYNEQFF.

This clone came up a few times. This chain connects TRBV30 to TRBJ1-1; possibly TRBD1 for D (5 bases). V was cut by 0 bases and J by 5 bases, with 13 bases left in between. Germline V gene lookup returns CDR1 GTSNPN and CDR2 SVGIG (reference sequence). This CDR3 is 14 amino acids long. The CDR3 region is CAWSVIGGSTEAFF. The DNA for the CDR3 is TGTGCCTGGAGTGTAATTGGGGGGTCAACTGAAGCTTTCTTT.

The V call is TRBV5-1, the J call TRBJ2-1, with TRBD2 as a possible D gene (5 bases). This CDR3 is built from 15 residues. Trimming took 4 bases from V and 1 from J, leaving 12 bases between them. From germline, CDR1 is SGHRS and CDR2 YFSETQ. CDR3 coding DNA: TGCGCCAGCAGCCCCCGGACTTCTTCCTACAATGAGCAGTTCTTC. Translated, it gives CASSPRTSSYNEQFF.

The DNA for the CDR3 is TGTGCCAGCAGCCTTACTAGCGGGGGCCCCCTCTACGAGCAGTACTTC. This encodes CASSLTSGGPLYEQYF. V gene TRBV7-9 combines with J gene TRBJ2-7, with 11 nucleotides matching TRBD2. Germline V lookup: CDR1 SEHNR, CDR2 FQNEAQ (reference sequence). The trim removed 5 bases at V and 3 bases at J, leaving 9 bases unmatched. There are 16 residues in the CDR3.

This clone came up once. The rearrangement uses TRBV6-6 and TRBJ1-5; the D gene is possibly TRBD1 (6 bases). The V gene's germline CDR1 is MNHNY and CDR2 SVGAGI (reference sequence). The CDR3 is made up of 15 amino acids. Between the trimmed V and J ends, which lost 2 bases and 2 bases, there was a span of 10 bases. CDR3 nucleotide sequence: TGTGCCAGCAGTTACGACAGGAGACGCAATCAGCCCCAGCATTTT. Amino acid sequence: CASSYDRRRNQPQHF.

The chain is built from TRBV11-3 and TRBJ1-1, with D perhaps matching TRBD1 (5 bases). The ends were cut back, 5 bases at V and 0 bases at J, with 16 bases in the middle. The length of the CDR3 is 16 residues. Per germline, CDR1 SGHNT and CDR2 YENEEA. The CDR3 nucleotides are TGTGCCAGCAGCCCTGGGAGGGGAAGTATGAACACTGAAGCTTTCTTT. It encodes CASSPGRGSMNTEAFF.

The chain links TRBV19 to TRBJ2-1, with TRBD2 as a possible D gene (5 bases). CDR3 length: 14 amino acids. The V gene's germline CDR1 is LNHDA and CDR2 SQIVND (reference sequence). Trimming took off 5 bases at V and 10 bases at J, with 18 bases between the two ends. As DNA, the CDR3 is TGTGCCAGTAGTGCGGGTCAAGGGATCTGGGAGCAGTTCTTC. It yields the protein CASSAGQGIWEQFF.

CDR3 sequence: CASSNPAGTGSNYGYTF. The CDR3 nucleotides read TGTGCCAGCAGCAATCCGGCCGGGACAGGGTCTAACTATGGCTACACCTTC. The rearrangement links TRBV28 to TRBJ1-2; 9 bases are shared with TRBD1. The germline V gene has CDR1 MDHEN and CDR2 SYDVKM. V lost 6 bases and J lost 0; bases outside the gene matches: 11. The length of the CDR3 is 17 residues.

This chain uses TRBV7-2 with TRBJ1-1; D remains unclear. V was trimmed by 6 bases and J by 1 base, leaving 9 bases between them. This CDR3 region has 13 residues. In germline, CDR1 is SGHTA, CDR2 FQGNSA. The CDR3 is CASREPPNTEAFF. The DNA for the CDR3 is TGTGCCAGCAGAGAACCGCCGAACACTGAAGCTTTCTTT.

V usage is TRBV5-1 and J usage is TRBJ2-7; 7 bases align to TRBD2. V shed 0 bases, J shed 2 bases, and the junction held 5 bases outside the gene matches. The germline V gene encodes CDR1 SGHRS and CDR2 YFSETQ. This CDR3 has 15 amino acids. CDR3 region: CASSLAGGSPYEQYF. DNA of the CDR3: TGCGCCAGCAGCTTGGCCGGGGGGAGCCCCTACGAGCAGTACTTC.

J is TRBJ1-1 and V is TRBV6-6, with D maybe TRBD1 (5 bases). Germline CDR1 reads MNHNY; CDR2 reads SVGAGI (reference sequence). V lost 6 bases and J 1 base, leaving 12 bases between the germline ends. The length of the CDR3 is 14 residues. CDR3 nucleotides: TGTGCCAGCAGCAACCCTCAGGGGAACACTGAAGCTTTCTTT. It yields the protein CASSNPQGNTEAFF.

The J gene is TRBJ2-7, the V gene TRBV6-1; the D gene is possibly TRBD2 (7 bases). CDR3 length equals 15 residues. Germline CDR1 MNHNS, CDR2 SASEGT. The V end lost 4 bases, the J end lost 1 base, and 14 bases lay between the germline ends. CDR3 nucleotides: TGTGCCAGCAGTGCCCCGGGGGGCGCTTCCTACGAGCAGTACTTC. This translates into CASSAPGGASYEQYF.

V gene TRBV2 combines with J gene TRBJ2-1; 9 positions match TRBD1. With 4 bases clipped from V and 6 bases from J, the junction kept 4 bases outside the gene matches. CDR3 size: 14 residues. Germline CDR1 and CDR2: SNHLY and FYNNEI. The CDR3 loop is CASSGTGVPNEQFF. The CDR3 DNA is TGTGCCAGCAGTGGGACAGGGGTCCCCAATGAGCAGTTCTTC.

The chain employs TRBV4-1 and TRBJ2-7, with TRBD2 matching over 9 bases. CDR3 length: 15 residues. Germline CDR1 MGHRA, CDR2 YSYEKL. The J segment lost 1 base and the V segment lost 6 bases, leaving 7 bases of the junction unmatched. As DNA, the CDR3 is TGCGCCAGCAGTCTTTTAGCGGGAGTTTCCTACGAGCAGTACTTC. The encoded protein is CASSLLAGVSYEQYF.